Listed here are 12 T cell receptor beta chains from one sample, sequenced in a study of CD8 T cells in Susac syndrome. The RNA, roughly 0.45 to 1 ug, was put through reverse transcription using random hexamers. Each CDR3 protein gets one entry after TCRdb re-called the immunoSEQ multiplex PCR reads with MiXCR. The table has under 550,000 distinct CDR3 sequences, around 83% seen once. The material sequenced was CD8+ T cells from PBMCs. The receptors shown here come from a human donor with multiple sclerosis.

The V and J genes are TRBV3-1 and TRBJ2-3; tentatively, D is TRBD2 (6 bases). CDR3 size: 15 residues. Trimming left V 5 bases short and J 4 bases short, with 16 bases between. Germline CDR1 reads LGHDT; CDR2 reads YNNKEL (reference sequence). CDR3 nucleotide sequence: TGTGCCAGCAGCGAACTGGGGGGAGGCCCAGATACGCAGTATTTT. Its protein is CASSELGGGPDTQYF.

This clonotype was counted once. This chain links TRBV2 with TRBJ2-3; D possibly corresponds to TRBD2 (6 bases). Trimming removed 5 bases at V and 10 bases at J, with 19 bases between. This CDR3 is 14 amino acids long. From germline, CDR1 is SNHLY and CDR2 FYNNEI. In DNA form, the CDR3 reads TGTGCCAGCAGTCCTGGACTAAACCCTCTTGCGCAGTATTTT. Protein: CASSPGLNPLAQYF.

This clonotype turned up a few times. DNA for the CDR3: TGTGCCAGCCTGGCGGGGGGCGGCGATCAGCCCCAGCATTTT. It specifies CASLAGGGDQPQHF. This chain uses TRBV2 with TRBJ1-5, with D perhaps TRBD1 (6 bases). The CDR3 has 14 residues. Deletions cut 8 bases from V and 5 bases from J, with 16 bases between. CDR1 and CDR2 (germline): SNHLY, FYNNEI. The whole variable domain, filled in from reference TRBV2 and TRBJ1-5, reads EPEVTQTPSHQVTQMGQEVILRCVPISNHLYFYWYRQILGQKVEFLVSFYNNEISEKSEIFDDQFSVERPDGSNFTLKIRSTKLEDSAMYFCASLAGGGDQPQHFGDGTRLSIL.

This clonotype has just one count. This rearrangement joins TRBV7-9 to TRBJ1-1, with D uncertain. The CDR3 runs 15 residues. Germline CDR1 SEHNR, CDR2 FQNEAQ (reference sequence). Between the trimmed V and J ends, which lost 5 bases and 1 base, there was a span of 14 bases. The CDR3 DNA reads as TGTGCCAGCAGCCCCTTTGAGGGTTGGAACACTGAAGCTTTCTTT. Its translation is CASSPFEGWNTEAFF.

This chain links TRBV7-9 with TRBJ2-6, with 7 bases fitting TRBD1. The CDR3 consists of 17 residues. Germline CDR1 reads SEHNR; CDR2 reads FQNEAQ (reference sequence). V lost 5 bases, J lost 0 bases, and 7 bases stayed unmatched. CDR3 region: CASSHRDRDSGANVLTF. CDR3 bases: TGTGCCAGCAGCCACCGGGACAGAGACTCTGGGGCCAACGTCCTGACTTTC. The full variable domain, rest sourced from reference TRBV7-9 and TRBJ2-6, is DTGVSQNPRHKITKRGQNVTFRCDPISEHNRLYWYRQTLGQGPEFLTYFQNEAQLEKSRLLSDRFSAERPKGSFSTLEIQRTEQGDSAMYLCASSHRDRDSGANVLTFGAGSRLTVL.

CDR3: CASRQESSYNEQFF. In nucleotides, the CDR3 is TGCGCCAGTAGACAGGAGAGCTCCTACAATGAGCAGTTCTTC. The rearrangement joins TRBV5-1 to TRBJ2-1; tentative D call: TRBD1 (6 bases). Germline CDR1 and CDR2: SGHRS and YFSETQ. The CDR3 covers 14 residues. V lost 8 bases and J 0 bases, leaving 12 bases between the germline ends.

The rearrangement uses TRBV9 and TRBJ2-1; 11 bases are shared with TRBD2. The CDR3 loop spans 18 amino acids. Germline-derived CDR1 and CDR2 are SGDLS and YYNGEE. V lost 3 bases and J lost 7; bases outside the gene matches: 15. CDR3 residues: CASSAATSGGFPVNEQFF. CDR3 coding DNA: TGTGCCAGCAGCGCAGCCACTAGCGGGGGTTTCCCGGTAAATGAGCAGTTCTTC.

The rearrangement uses TRBV28 and TRBJ1-1; unclear D gene. V was cut by 2 bases and J by 0 bases, with 7 bases left in between. This CDR3 comprises 14 residues. Germline assignment: CDR1 MDHEN and CDR2 SYDVKM. The CDR3 here is CASSLTKVNTEAFF. In nucleotides, the CDR3 is TGTGCCAGCAGTTTAACGAAGGTGAACACTGAAGCTTTCTTT.

The chain joins TRBV11-2 to TRBJ2-7, with a possible D match to TRBD2 (6 bases). Germline V gene data show CDR1 as SGHAT and CDR2 as FQNNGV. This CDR3 has 13 residues. This CDR3 is CVTSGLPSYEQYF. In DNA, the CDR3 is TGTGTCACATCGGGACTCCCTTCCTACGAGCAGTACTTC.

This clonotype appeared a single time. The chain recombines TRBV5-4 with TRBJ1-1; no reliable D call. The CDR3 extends over 12 amino acids. Trimming took 0 bases from V and 8 from J, leaving 8 bases between them. Germline V gives CDR1 SGHNT, CDR2 YYREEE (reference sequence). CDR3: CASSLEPGEAFF. The CDR3, as DNA: TGTGCCAGCAGCTTGGAACCTGGCGAAGCTTTCTTT.

The rearrangement uses TRBV20-1 and TRBJ2-2, with D unresolved. The CDR3 consists of 13 residues. The germline V gene encodes CDR1 DFQATT and CDR2 SNEGSKA (reference sequence). V lost 2 bases and J lost 4, with 8 bases in between. CDR3 region: CSARSAATGELFF. CDR3 DNA sequence: TGCAGTGCTAGATCTGCCGCCACCGGGGAGCTGTTTTTT.

J is TRBJ2-7 and V is TRBV27; no clear D gene. V was clipped by 3 bases and J by 1 base, with 13 bases between them. Germline CDR1 and CDR2: MNHEY and SMNVEV (reference sequence). The CDR3 contains 15 residues. The CDR3 coding sequence is TGTGCCAGCAGTTTTTTATCTGGTCAGTCCTACGAGCAGTACTTC. Protein product: CASSFLSGQSYEQYF.